The next 8 T cell receptor beta chains were all read from a single sample in a study of cytomegalovirus exposure and HLA in healthy donors (dated by TCRdb to 2015 to 2018). The library was prepared using the immunoSEQ multiplex PCR assay. TCRdb's version of the immuneACCESS table is confined to in-frame rearrangements and falls short of the full clone set. An unresolved V gene accounts for under half of the shortfall where checked; the remainder is of unknown origin. The sample table lists roughly 260,000 clones, around nine tenths of them with a count of one. The ten largest clonotypes hold 2.5% to 3% of the sample. Sequenced input: PBMCs. The receptors derive from a man between 18 and 29 years old in good health and CMV-seronegative.

The chain is built from TRBV19 and TRBJ1-1; 8 nucleotides agree with TRBD1. The junction had 5 bases not matched to a gene; V was cut back by 6 bases and J by 5 bases. The CDR3 runs to 13 residues. Looked up from germline, CDR1 is LNHDA and CDR2 is SQIVND (reference sequence). The DNA of the CDR3 is TGTGCCAGTAGAGAGACAGGGGATACTGAAGCTTTCTTT. Translated: CASRETGDTEAFF.

This rearrangement joins TRBV6-5 to TRBJ2-1; D perhaps matches TRBD2 (6 bases). Trimming took 2 bases from V and 7 from J, leaving 6 bases between them. This CDR3 has 12 residues. Germline values: CDR1 MNHEY, CDR2 SVGAGI. This CDR3 is CASSYGTNEQFF. The CDR3 nucleotides read TGTGCCAGCAGTTACGGGACTAATGAGCAGTTCTTC.

The chain has TRBV27 and TRBJ2-1; TRBD1 aligns across 8 bases. Germline loops: CDR1 MNHEY, CDR2 SMNVEV (reference sequence). Trimming at V came to 6 bases and at J to 6 bases, leaving 22 bases not matched to a gene. The CDR3 length is 19 residues. CDR3 DNA: TGTGCCAGCAGAGCCACCGTCAGGGGGCTGCTCTCAACTATCAATGAGCAGTTCTTC. Protein: CASRATVRGLLSTINEQFF.

V usage is TRBV7-8 and J usage is TRBJ2-7; 9 bases fit TRBD2. Germline V gene data show CDR1 as SGHVS and CDR2 as FQNEAQ. With 5 bases clipped from V and 1 base from J, the junction kept 6 bases outside the gene matches. The CDR3 contains 15 residues. CDR3 sequence (DNA): TGTGCCAGCAGCGCCCGACTAGCGGATTCCTACGAGCAGTACTTC. This codes for CASSARLADSYEQYF.

The chain recombines TRBV4-3 with TRBJ1-2; D possibly corresponds to TRBD1 (6 bases). This CDR3 is built from 13 residues. Looked up from germline, CDR1 is LGHNA and CDR2 is YSLEER. Trimming cost V 0 bases and J 8 bases, with 10 bases left between them. This CDR3 is CASSQDAGEGYTF. The CDR3 DNA follows: TGCGCCAGCAGCCAAGATGCAGGGGAGGGCTACACCTTC.

This clone showed up just once. This chain joins TRBV10-1 and TRBJ2-3; 7 bases map to TRBD2. The CDR3 length is 13 residues. Looked up from germline, CDR1 is WNHNN and CDR2 is SYGVQD (reference sequence). Trimming took 3 bases from V and 6 from J; bases not matched to a gene: 3. CDR3 in amino acids: CASSDGGGDTQYF. The CDR3 region has the DNA TGCGCCAGCAGTGATGGCGGGGGTGATACGCAGTATTTT.

The rearrangement uses TRBV19 and TRBJ1-3; 11 nucleotides match TRBD1. CDR3 length equals 17 residues. The germline gives CDR1 LNHDA, CDR2 SQIVND (reference sequence). The V segment lost 7 bases and the J segment 0 bases; nucleotides outside the gene matches: 8. The CDR3 DNA is TGTGCCAGTAATTCCGGACAGGGGGCACTCTCTGGAAACACCATATATTTT. The encoded protein is CASNSGQGALSGNTIYF.

The genes are TRBV6-5 and TRBJ2-7; D perhaps matches TRBD1 (5 bases). Germline CDR1 is MNHEY and CDR2 is SVGAGI. The CDR3 extends over 14 amino acids. Trimming took off 5 bases at V and 4 bases at J, with 15 bases between the two ends. CDR3 region: CASSPYPGIYEQYF. CDR3 nucleotide sequence: TGTGCCAGCAGTCCTTATCCAGGGATTTACGAGCAGTACTTC.